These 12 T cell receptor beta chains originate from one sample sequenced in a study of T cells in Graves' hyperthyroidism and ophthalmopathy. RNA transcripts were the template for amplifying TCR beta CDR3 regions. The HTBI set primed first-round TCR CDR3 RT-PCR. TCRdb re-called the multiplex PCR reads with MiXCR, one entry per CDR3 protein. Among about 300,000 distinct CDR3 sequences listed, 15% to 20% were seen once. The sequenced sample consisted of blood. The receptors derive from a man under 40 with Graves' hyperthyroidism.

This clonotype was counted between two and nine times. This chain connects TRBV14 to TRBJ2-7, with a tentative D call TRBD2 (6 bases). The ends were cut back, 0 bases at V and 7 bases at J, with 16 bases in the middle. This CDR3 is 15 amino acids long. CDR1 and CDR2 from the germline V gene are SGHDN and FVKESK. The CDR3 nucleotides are TGTGCCAGCAGCCAAGATAGGGGCGGGGCTGGGGAGCAGTACTTC. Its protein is CASSQDRGGAGEQYF.

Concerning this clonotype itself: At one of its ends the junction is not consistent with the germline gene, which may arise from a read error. For the CDR3, the DNA is TGTGCCAGCAGCTCCGTAGCGGGAGCCCCGTACAATGAGCGGTTCTTC. Translation gives CASSSVAGAPYNERFF. The chain uses TRBV7-9 and TRBJ2-1; 9 bases are shared with TRBD2. The CDR3 has 16 residues. CDR1 is SEHNR and CDR2 is FQNEAQ in the germline V gene (reference sequence).

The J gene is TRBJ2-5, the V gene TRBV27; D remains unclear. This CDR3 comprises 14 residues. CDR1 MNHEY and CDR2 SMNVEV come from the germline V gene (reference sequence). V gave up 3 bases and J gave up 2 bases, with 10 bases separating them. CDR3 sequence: CASSFFNSQETQYF. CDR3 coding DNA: TGTGCCAGCAGTTTTTTTAACAGTCAAGAGACCCAGTACTTC.

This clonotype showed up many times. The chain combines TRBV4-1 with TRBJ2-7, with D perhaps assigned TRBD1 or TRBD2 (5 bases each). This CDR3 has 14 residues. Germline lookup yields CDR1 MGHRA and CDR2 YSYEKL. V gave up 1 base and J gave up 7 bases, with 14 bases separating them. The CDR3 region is CASSQVGVEGEQYF. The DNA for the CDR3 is TGCGCCAGCAGCCAAGTGGGGGTCGAAGGGGAGCAGTACTTC.

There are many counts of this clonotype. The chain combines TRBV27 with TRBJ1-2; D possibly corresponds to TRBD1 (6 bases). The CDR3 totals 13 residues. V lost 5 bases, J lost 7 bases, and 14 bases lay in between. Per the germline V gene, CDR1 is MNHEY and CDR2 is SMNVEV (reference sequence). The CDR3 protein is CASSDTGRVGYTF. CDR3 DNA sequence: TGTGCCAGCAGTGACACAGGGAGGGTTGGCTACACCTTC.

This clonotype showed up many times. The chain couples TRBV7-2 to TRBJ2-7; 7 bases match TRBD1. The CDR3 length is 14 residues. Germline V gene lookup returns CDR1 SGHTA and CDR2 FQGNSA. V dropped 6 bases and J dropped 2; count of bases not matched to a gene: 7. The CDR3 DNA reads TGTGCCAGCAGTATACAGGGGAGCACCTACGAGCAGTACTTC. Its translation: CASSIQGSTYEQYF.

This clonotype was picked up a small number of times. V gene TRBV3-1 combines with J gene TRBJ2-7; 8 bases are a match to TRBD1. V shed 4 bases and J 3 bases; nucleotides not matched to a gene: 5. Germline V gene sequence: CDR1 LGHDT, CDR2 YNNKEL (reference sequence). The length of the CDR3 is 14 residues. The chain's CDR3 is CASSPPGGIYEQYF. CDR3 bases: TGTGCCAGCAGCCCCCCAGGGGGCATCTACGAGCAGTACTTC.

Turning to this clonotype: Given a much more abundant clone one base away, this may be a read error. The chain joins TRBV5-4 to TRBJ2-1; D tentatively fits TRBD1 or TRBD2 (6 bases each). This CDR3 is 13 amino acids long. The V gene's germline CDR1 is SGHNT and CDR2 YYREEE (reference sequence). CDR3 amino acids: CASSWGADNDQFF. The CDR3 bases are TGTGCCAGCAGCTGGGGGGCCGACAATGACCAGTTCTTC.

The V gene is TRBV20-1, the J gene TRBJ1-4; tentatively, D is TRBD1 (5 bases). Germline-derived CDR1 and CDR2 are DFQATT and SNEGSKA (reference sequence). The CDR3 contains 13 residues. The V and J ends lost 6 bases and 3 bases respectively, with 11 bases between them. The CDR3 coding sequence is TGCAGTGCAGTCGGAGGGGCTAATGAAAAACTGTTTTTT. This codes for CSAVGGANEKLFF.

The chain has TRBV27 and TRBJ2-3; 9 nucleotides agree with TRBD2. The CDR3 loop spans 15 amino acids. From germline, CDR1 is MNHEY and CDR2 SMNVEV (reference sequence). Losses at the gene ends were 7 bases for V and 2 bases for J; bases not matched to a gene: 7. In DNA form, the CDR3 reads TGTGCCAGCACCAGTCTAGCGGGGAACACAGATACGCAGTATTTT. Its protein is CASTSLAGNTDTQYF.

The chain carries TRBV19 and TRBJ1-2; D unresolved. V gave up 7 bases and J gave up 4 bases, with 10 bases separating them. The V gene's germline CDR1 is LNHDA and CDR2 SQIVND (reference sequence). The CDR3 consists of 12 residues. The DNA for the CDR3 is TGTGCCAGTACGCCAGGAAGCTATGGCTACACCTTC. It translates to CASTPGSYGYTF. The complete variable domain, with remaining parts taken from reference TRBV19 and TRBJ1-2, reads DGGITQSPKYLFRKEGQNVTLSCEQNLNHDAMYWYRQDPGQGLRLIYYSQIVNDFQKGDIAEGYSVSREKKESFPLTVTSAQKNPTAFYLCASTPGSYGYTFGSGTRLTVV.

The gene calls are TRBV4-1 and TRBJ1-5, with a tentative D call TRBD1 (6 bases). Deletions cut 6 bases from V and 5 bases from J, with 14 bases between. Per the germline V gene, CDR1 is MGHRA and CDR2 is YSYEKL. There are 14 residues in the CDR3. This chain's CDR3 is CASRGGPHDQPQHF. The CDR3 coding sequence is TGCGCCAGCAGGGGGGGCCCCCACGATCAGCCCCAGCATTTT.